The 15 T cell receptor beta chains listed next were all sequenced from one sample in a study of blood T cell repertoires in COVID-19. Clones were sequenced by immunoSEQ multiplex PCR, and TCRdb holds only the in-frame ones, with some missing. The sample contains some 150,000 clones, about four fifths of which appear only once. The sample was peripheral blood. These receptors were taken from a woman over 75 with acute or convalescent COVID-19.

This clone appeared a few times. The CDR3 DNA reads as TGCAGTGCTAGTCGCGGGAGTAACACCGGGGAGCTGTTTTTT. Protein: CSASRGSNTGELFF. The chain employs TRBV20-1 and TRBJ2-2; 7 nucleotides agree with TRBD2. The CDR3 loop spans 14 amino acids. V lost 3 bases, J lost 2 bases, and 3 bases stayed unmatched. CDR1 is DFQATT, CDR2 SNEGSKA, per germline (reference sequence).

The rearrangement joins TRBV6-5 to TRBJ1-4, with 11 positions matching TRBD1. The CDR3 is 14 residues long. Trimming at V came to 5 bases and at J to 7 bases, leaving 3 bases not matched to a gene. Germline CDR1 MNHEY, CDR2 SVGAGI. The CDR3 here is CASSTDRGREKLFF. The CDR3 coding sequence is TGTGCCAGCAGTACGGACAGGGGGCGTGAAAAACTGTTTTTT.

This sequence joins TRBV19 and TRBJ2-1, with 8 nucleotides matching TRBD2. CDR1 and CDR2 (germline): LNHDA, SQIVND (reference sequence). The CDR3 totals 13 residues. J lost 5 bases, V lost 11 bases, and 8 bases had no gene match. The chain's CDR3 is CAASAGGDNEQFF. The DNA for the CDR3 is TGTGCCGCTTCGGCGGGGGGCGACAATGAGCAGTTCTTC. The full variable domain, completed using reference TRBV19 and TRBJ2-1, is DGGITQSPKYLFRKEGQNVTLSCEQNLNHDAMYWYRQDPGQGLRLIYYSQIVNDFQKGDIAEGYSVSREKKESFPLTVTSAQKNPTAFYLCAASAGGDNEQFFGPGTRLTVL.

The V and J genes are TRBV19 and TRBJ1-1; D remains ambiguous. This CDR3 contains 11 residues. Per germline, CDR1 LNHDA and CDR2 SQIVND (reference sequence). Trimming stripped 3 bases from V and 8 bases from J, with 7 bases between. The CDR3 nucleotides are TGTGCCAGTAGTATTCCCAGGGAAGCTTTCTTT. Translation gives CASSIPREAFF.

The chain uses TRBV11-3 and TRBJ2-3; no clear D gene. The V end lost 1 base, the J end lost 3 bases, and 8 bases lay between the germline ends. There are 14 residues in the CDR3. From germline, CDR1 is SGHNT and CDR2 YENEEA. CDR3 DNA: TGTGCCAGCAGCTTAGCTAGTCGAACAGATACGCAGTATTTT. Amino acids: CASSLASRTDTQYF.

J is TRBJ2-5 and V is TRBV5-4; maybe TRBD2 (5 bases). The CDR3 sequence is 13 residues long. The germline CDR1 and CDR2 sequences are SGHNT and YYREEE (reference sequence). V shed 3 bases and J shed 5 bases, with 11 bases lying between them. The CDR3 spells CASSSERRETQYF. CDR3 nucleotides: TGTGCCAGCAGCTCGGAGAGGAGGGAGACCCAGTACTTC.

The J gene is TRBJ1-3, the V gene TRBV18; 7 nucleotides align to TRBD1. J lost 0 bases, V lost 3 bases, and 5 bases had no gene match. The CDR3 contains 16 residues. Germline loops: CDR1 KGHSH, CDR2 LQKENI. The CDR3 is CASSPWTGTSGNTIYF. CDR3 DNA: TGTGCCAGCTCACCGTGGACAGGAACCTCTGGAAACACCATATATTTT.

The genes are TRBV3-1 (or the pseudogene TRBV3-2) and TRBJ1-5; D may be TRBD1 (5 bases). The CDR3 consists of 17 residues. Trimming removed 0 bases at V and 7 bases at J, with 19 bases between. CDR1 and CDR2 from the germline V gene are LGHDT and YNNKEL (reference sequence). CDR3: CASSQDPAGRAGQPQHF. In DNA, the CDR3 is TGTGCCAGCAGCCAAGATCCGGCAGGGAGGGCCGGGCAGCCCCAGCATTTT.

The chain has TRBV28 and TRBJ1-3; the D is unclear. Germline CDR1 is MDHEN and CDR2 is SYDVKM. The length of the CDR3 is 16 residues. V was pared by 6 bases and J by 0 bases, with 15 bases between. CDR3 coding DNA: TGTGCCAGCAGAGACGCCCGGGGTCGCTCTGGAAACACCATATATTTT. It specifies CASRDARGRSGNTIYF.

V usage is TRBV5-8 and J usage is TRBJ1-5; 9 positions match TRBD1. This CDR3 is 16 amino acids long. Losses at the gene ends were 4 bases for V and 1 base for J; bases not matched to a gene: 6. Germline assignment: CDR1 SGHTS and CDR2 YDEGEE. The CDR3 region is CASSRTGDGSNQPQHF. CDR3 in DNA: TGTGCCAGCAGCCGGACAGGGGATGGGAGCAATCAGCCCCAGCATTTT.

The chain couples TRBV5-6 to TRBJ1-1; TRBD1 is a possible D gene (5 bases). The ends were cut back, 3 bases at V and 0 bases at J, with 6 bases in the middle. The CDR3 is 13 residues long. CDR1 is SGHDT, CDR2 YYEEEE, per germline. The CDR3 here is CASSSTVNTEAFF. CDR3 nucleotide sequence: TGTGCCAGCAGCTCGACAGTGAACACTGAAGCTTTCTTT.

The rearrangement links TRBV6-2 or TRBV6-3 to TRBJ1-1, with a possible D match to TRBD1 (6 bases). The V gene's germline CDR1 is MNHEY and CDR2 SVGEGT. The V gene lost 2 bases and the J gene lost 1 base, with 8 bases spanning the gap. This CDR3 is 14 amino acids long. The CDR3 sequence is CASSYNRENTEAFF. Written as DNA, the CDR3 is TGTGCCAGCAGTTACAACAGGGAGAACACTGAAGCTTTCTTT.

This clone was found a few times. The chain employs TRBV29-1 and TRBJ1-1, with no clear D. V lost 3 bases and J 0 bases, leaving 8 bases between the germline ends. The germline gives CDR1 SQVTM, CDR2 ANQGSEA. CDR3 length: 13 amino acids. CDR3 in DNA: TGCAGCGTTGATGAACAGATGAACACTGAAGCTTTCTTT. Translating gives CSVDEQMNTEAFF.

The V call is TRBV5-5, the J call TRBJ1-1; tentatively, D is TRBD1 (5 bases). The CDR3 consists of 13 residues. From germline, CDR1 is SGHKS and CDR2 YYEKEE (reference sequence). Trimming stripped 1 base from V and 2 bases from J, with 6 bases between. CDR3 protein: CASSLRGNTEAFF. CDR3 nucleotide sequence: TGTGCCAGCAGCTTGAGGGGAAACACTGAAGCTTTCTTT.

The chain couples TRBV28 to TRBJ1-2; 10 bases are shared with TRBD1. V was pared by 6 bases and J by 6 bases, with 4 bases of the junction left unmatched. The CDR3 consists of 13 residues. CDR1 MDHEN and CDR2 SYDVKM come from the germline V gene. In nucleotides, the CDR3 is TGTGCCAGCAGGACAGGGGGCGCCGATGGCTACACCTTC. This gives the protein CASRTGGADGYTF.